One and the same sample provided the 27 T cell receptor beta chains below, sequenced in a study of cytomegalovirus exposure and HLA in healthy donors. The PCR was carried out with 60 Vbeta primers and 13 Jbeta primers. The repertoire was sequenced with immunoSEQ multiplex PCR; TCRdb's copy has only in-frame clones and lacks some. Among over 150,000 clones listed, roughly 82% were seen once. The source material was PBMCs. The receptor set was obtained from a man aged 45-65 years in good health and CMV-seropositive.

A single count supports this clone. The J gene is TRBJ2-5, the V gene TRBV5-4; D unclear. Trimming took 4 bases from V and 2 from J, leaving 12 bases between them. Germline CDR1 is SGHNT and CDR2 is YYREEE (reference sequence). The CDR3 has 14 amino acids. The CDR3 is CASSGSEVQETQYF. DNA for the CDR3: TGTGCCAGCAGCGGTTCCGAGGTACAAGAGACCCAGTACTTC.

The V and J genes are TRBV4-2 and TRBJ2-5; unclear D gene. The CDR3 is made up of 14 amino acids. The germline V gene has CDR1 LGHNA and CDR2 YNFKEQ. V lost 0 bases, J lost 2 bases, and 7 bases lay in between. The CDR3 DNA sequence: TGTGCCAGCAGCCAAGACAGGCTTCAAGAGACCCAGTACTTC. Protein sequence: CASSQDRLQETQYF.

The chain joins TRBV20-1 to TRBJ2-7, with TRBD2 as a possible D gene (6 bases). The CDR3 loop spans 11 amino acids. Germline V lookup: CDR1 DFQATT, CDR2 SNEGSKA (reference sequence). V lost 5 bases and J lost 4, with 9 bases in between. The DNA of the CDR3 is TGCAGTGCTCGGAGGGATTACGAGCAGTACTTC. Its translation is CSARRDYEQYF.

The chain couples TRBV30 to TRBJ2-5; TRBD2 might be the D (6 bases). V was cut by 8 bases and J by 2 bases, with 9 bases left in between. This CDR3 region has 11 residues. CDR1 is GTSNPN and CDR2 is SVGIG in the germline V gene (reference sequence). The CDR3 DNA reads TGTGCCCTAGCGAATCAAGAGACCCAGTACTTC. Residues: CALANQETQYF.

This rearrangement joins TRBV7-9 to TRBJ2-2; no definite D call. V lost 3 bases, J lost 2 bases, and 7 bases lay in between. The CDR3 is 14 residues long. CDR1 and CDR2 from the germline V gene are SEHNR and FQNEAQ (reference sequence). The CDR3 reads CASSLTLNTGELFF. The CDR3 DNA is TGTGCCAGCAGCTTGACTTTAAACACCGGGGAGCTGTTTTTT.

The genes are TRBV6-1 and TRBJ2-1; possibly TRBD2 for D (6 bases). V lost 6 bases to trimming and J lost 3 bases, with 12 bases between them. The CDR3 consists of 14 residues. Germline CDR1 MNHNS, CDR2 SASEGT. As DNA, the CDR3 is TGTGCCAGCAGAGGCGGGACCAACTACAATGAGCAGTTCTTC. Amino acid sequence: CASRGGTNYNEQFF.

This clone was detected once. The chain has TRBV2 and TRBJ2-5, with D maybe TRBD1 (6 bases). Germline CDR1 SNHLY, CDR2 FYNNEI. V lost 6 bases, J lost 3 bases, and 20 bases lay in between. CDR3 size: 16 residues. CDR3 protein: CASRKGTITMKETQYF. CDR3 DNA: TGTGCCAGCAGGAAAGGGACAATTACCATGAAAGAGACCCAGTACTTC. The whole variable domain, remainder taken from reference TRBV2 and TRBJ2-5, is EPEVTQTPSHQVTQMGQEVILRCVPISNHLYFYWYRQILGQKVEFLVSFYNNEISEKSEIFDDQFSVERPDGSNFTLKIRSTKLEDSAMYFCASRKGTITMKETQYFGPGTRLLVL.

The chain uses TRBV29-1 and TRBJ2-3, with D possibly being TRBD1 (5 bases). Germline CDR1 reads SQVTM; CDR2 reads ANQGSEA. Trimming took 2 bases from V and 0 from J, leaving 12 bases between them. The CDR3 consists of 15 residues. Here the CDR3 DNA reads TGCAGCGTTGAAAAAGAGAGACAGAGCACAGATACGCAGTATTTT. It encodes CSVEKERQSTDTQYF.

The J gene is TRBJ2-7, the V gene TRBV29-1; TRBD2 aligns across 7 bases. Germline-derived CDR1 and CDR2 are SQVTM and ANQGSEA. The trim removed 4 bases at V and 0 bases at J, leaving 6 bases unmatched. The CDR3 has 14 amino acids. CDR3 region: CSVGGSGTSYEQYF. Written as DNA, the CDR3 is TGCAGCGTTGGGGGGAGCGGGACCTCCTACGAGCAGTACTTC.

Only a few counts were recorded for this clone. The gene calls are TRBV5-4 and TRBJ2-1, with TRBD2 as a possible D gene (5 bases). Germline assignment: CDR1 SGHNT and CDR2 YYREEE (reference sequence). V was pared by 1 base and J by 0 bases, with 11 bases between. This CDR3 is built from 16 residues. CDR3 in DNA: TGTGCCAGCAGCTTGTGGAGCGGAGGCTCCTACAATGAGCAGTTCTTC. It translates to CASSLWSGGSYNEQFF.

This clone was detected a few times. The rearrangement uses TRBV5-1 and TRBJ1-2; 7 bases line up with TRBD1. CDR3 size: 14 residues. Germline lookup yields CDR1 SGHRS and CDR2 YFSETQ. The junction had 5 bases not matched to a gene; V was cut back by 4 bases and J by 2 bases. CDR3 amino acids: CASSPRDRNYGYTF. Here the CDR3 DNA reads TGCGCCAGCAGCCCCCGGGACAGAAACTATGGCTACACCTTC.

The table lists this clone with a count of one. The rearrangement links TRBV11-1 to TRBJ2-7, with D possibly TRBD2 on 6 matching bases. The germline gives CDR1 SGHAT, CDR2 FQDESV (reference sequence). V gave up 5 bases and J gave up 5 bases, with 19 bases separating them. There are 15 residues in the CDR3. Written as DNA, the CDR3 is TGTGCCAGCAGCCTCAATTCCCCCGGGGGAAACGAGCAGTACTTC. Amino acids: CASSLNSPGGNEQYF.

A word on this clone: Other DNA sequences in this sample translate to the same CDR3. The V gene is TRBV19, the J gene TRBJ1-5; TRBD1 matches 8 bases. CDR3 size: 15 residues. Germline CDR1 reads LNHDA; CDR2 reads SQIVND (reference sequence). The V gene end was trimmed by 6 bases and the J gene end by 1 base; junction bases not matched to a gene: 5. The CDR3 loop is CASRSTGVSNQPQHF. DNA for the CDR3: TGTGCCAGTAGGTCGACAGGGGTCAGCAATCAGCCCCAGCATTTT.

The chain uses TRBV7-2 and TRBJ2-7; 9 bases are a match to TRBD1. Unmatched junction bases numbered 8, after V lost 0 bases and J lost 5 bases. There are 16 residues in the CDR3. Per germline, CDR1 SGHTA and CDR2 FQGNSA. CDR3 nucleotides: TGTGCCAGCAGCTTAGCGCCCGGGACAGGGCCCCACGAGCAGTACTTC. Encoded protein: CASSLAPGTGPHEQYF.

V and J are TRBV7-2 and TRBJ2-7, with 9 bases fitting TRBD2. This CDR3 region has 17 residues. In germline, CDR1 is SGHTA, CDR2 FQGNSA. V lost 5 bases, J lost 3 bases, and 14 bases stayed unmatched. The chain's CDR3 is CASSPTAGGNFRYEQYF. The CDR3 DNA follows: TGTGCCAGCAGCCCAACAGCGGGAGGTAATTTTCGCTACGAGCAGTACTTC.

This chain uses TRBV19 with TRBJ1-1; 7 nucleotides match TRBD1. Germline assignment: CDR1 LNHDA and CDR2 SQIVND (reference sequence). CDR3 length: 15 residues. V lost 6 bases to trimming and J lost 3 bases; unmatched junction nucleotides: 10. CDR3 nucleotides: TGTGCCAGTAGCGGAGGACAGGTACAATACACTGAAGCTTTCTTT. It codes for CASSGGQVQYTEAFF.

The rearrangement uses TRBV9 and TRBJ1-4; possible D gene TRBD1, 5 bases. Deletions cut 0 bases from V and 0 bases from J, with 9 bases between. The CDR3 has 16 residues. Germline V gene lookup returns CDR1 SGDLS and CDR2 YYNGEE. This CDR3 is CASSVGGGTTNEKLFF. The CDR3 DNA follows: TGTGCCAGCAGCGTAGGGGGGGGGACAACTAATGAAAAACTGTTTTTT.

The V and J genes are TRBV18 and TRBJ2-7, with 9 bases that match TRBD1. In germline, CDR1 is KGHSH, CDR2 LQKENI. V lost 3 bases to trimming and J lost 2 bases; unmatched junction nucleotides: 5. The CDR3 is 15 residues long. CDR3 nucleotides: TGTGCCAGCTCACCTGGACAGGGGTCCCCCTACGAGCAGTACTTC. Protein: CASSPGQGSPYEQYF.

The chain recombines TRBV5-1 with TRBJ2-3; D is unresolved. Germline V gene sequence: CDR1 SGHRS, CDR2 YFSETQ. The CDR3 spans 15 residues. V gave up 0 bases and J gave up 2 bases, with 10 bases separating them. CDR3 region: CASSLAARSTDTQYF. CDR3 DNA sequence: TGCGCCAGCAGCTTGGCGGCTAGGTCCACAGATACGCAGTATTTT.

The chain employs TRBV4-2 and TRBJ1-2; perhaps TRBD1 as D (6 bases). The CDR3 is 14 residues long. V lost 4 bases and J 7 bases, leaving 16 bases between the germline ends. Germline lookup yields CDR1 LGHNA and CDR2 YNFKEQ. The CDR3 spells CASSPPSGGPGYTF. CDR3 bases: TGTGCCAGCAGCCCCCCCTCGGGGGGGCCTGGCTACACCTTC.

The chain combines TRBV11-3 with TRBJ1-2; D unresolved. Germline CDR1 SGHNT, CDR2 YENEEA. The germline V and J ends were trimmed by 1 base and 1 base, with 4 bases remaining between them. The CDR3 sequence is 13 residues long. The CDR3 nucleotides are TGTGCCAGCAGCTTAGTAGTTAACTATGGCTACACCTTC. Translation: CASSLVVNYGYTF.

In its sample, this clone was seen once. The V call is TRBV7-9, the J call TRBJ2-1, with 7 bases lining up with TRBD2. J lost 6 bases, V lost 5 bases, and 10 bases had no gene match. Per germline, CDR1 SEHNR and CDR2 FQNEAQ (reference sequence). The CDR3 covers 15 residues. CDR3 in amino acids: CASSPGKSGANEQFF. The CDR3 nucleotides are TGTGCCAGCAGCCCGGGAAAGAGCGGGGCCAATGAGCAGTTCTTC.

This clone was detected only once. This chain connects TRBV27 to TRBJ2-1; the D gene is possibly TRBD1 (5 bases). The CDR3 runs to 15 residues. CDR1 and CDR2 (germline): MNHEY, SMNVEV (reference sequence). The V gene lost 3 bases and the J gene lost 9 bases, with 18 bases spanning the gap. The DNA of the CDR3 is TGTGCCAGCAGTTTGTCAGGGTTGTCATCTAGTGAGCAGTTCTTC. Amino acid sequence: CASSLSGLSSSEQFF.

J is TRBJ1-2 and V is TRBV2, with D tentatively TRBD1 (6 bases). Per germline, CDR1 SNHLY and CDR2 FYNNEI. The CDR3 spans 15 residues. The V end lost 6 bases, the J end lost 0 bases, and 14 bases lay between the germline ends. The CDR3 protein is CASRGGRAANYGYTF. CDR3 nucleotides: TGTGCCAGCAGAGGGGGAAGGGCGGCTAACTATGGCTACACCTTC.

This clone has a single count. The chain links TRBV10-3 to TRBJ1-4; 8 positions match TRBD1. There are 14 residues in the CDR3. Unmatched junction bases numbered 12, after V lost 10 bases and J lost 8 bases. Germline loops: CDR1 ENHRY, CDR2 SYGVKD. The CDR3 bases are TGTGCCACAAGAAGGACAGGGTCGGGCGAAAAACTGTTTTTT. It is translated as CATRRTGSGEKLFF.

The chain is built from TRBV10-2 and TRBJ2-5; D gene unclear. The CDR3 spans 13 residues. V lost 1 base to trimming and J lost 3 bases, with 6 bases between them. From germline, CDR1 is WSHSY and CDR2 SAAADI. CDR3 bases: TGCGCCAGCAGTGAGTACATCGAAGAGACCCAGTACTTC. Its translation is CASSEYIEETQYF.

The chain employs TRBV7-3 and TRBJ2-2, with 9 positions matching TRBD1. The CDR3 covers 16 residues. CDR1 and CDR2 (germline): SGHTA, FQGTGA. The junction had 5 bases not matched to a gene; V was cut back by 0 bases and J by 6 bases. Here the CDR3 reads CASSLTPGQGSGELFF. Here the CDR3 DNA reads TGTGCCAGCAGCTTAACTCCGGGACAGGGCTCCGGGGAGCTGTTTTTT. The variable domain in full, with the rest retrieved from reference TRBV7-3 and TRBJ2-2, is GAGVSQTPSNKVTEKGKYVELRCDPISGHTALYWYRQSLGQGPEFLIYFQGTGAADDSGLPNDRFFAVRPEGSVSTLKIQRTERGDSAVYLCASSLTPGQGSGELFFGEGSRLTVL.